This record concerns one T cell receptor beta chain sequence. These data are taken from a study of cytomegalovirus exposure and HLA in healthy donors. Trimming removed 4 bases from V and 7 bases from J, with 12 bases in between. CDR1 SGHDT and CDR2 YYEEEE come from the germline V gene. This CDR3 has 13 amino acids. Here immunoSEQ multiplex PCR was the method, and the copy in TCRdb shows in-frame clones only, minus some. The sample yields 82,000 or so clones, approximately 95% seen once. The sample taken for sequencing was PBMCs. This clonotype originated in a woman aged 18-29 years in good health and CMV-seronegative. V gene TRBV5-6 combines with J gene TRBJ1-5; D is ambiguous. CDR3: CASSRGIEQPQHF. The CDR3 nucleotides are TGTGCCAGCAGCCGCGGGATCGAACAGCCCCAGCATTTT.